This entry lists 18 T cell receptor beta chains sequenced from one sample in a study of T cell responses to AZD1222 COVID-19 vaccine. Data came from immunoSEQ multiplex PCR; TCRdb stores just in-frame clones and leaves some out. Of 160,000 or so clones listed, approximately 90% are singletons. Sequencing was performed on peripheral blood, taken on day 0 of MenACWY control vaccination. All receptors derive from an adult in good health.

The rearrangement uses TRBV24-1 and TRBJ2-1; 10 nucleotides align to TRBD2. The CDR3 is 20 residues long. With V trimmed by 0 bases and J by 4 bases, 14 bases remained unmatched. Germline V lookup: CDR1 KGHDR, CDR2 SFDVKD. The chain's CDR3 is CATSDLRASGSPMGYNEQFF. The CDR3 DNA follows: TGTGCCACCAGTGATTTGCGGGCTAGCGGGAGCCCGATGGGATACAATGAGCAGTTCTTC.

CDR3 DNA sequence: TGTGCCAGCAGCTCAGACAGTGCGTGGGCGGCTTTCTTT. Its protein product is CASSSDSAWAAFF. The chain uses TRBV11-2 and TRBJ1-1; TRBD1 might be the D (5 bases). Looked up from germline, CDR1 is SGHAT and CDR2 is FQNNGV. CDR3 length equals 13 residues. V gave up 4 bases and J gave up 11 bases, with 17 bases separating them.

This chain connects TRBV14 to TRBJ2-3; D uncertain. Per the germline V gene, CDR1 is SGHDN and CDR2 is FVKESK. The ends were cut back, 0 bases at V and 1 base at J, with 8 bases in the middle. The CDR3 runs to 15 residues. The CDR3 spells CASSQDGIRTDTQYF. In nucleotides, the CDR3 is TGTGCCAGCAGCCAAGATGGGATACGCACAGATACGCAGTATTTT.

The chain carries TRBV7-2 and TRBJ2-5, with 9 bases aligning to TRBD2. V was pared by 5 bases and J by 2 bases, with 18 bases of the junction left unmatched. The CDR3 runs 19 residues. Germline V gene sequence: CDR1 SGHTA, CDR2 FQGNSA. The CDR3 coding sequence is TGTGCCAGCAGCCCACACCGAAGCGGGAGGACGCCCCCGCAAGAGACCCAGTACTTC. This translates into CASSPHRSGRTPPQETQYF. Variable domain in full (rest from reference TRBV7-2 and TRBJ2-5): GAGVSQSPSNKVTEKGKDVELRCDPISGHTALYWYRQSLGQGLEFLIYFQGNSAPDKSGLPSDRFSAERTGGSVSTLTIQRTQQEDSAVYLCASSPHRSGRTPPQETQYFGPGTRLLVL.

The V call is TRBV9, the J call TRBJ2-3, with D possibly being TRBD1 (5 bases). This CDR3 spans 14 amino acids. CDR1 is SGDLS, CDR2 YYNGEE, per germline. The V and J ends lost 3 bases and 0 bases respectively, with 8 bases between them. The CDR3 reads CASSGGSSTDTQYF. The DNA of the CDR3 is TGTGCCAGCAGCGGGGGCTCTAGCACAGATACGCAGTATTTT.

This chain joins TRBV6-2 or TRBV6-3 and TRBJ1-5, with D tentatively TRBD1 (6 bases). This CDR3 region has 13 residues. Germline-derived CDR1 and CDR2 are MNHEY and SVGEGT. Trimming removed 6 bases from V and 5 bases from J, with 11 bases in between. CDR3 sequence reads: CASSWGADQPQHF. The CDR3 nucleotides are TGTGCCAGCAGCTGGGGGGCTGATCAGCCCCAGCATTTT.

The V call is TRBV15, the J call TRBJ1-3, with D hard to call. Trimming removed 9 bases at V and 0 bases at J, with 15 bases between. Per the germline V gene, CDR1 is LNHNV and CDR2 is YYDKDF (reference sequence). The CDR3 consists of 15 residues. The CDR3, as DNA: TGTGCCACGGGGAGCGGAGGATTCTCTGGAAACACCATATATTTT. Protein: CATGSGGFSGNTIYF. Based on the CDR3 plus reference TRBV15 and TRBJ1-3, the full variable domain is DAMVIQNPRYQVTQFGKPVTLSCSQTLNHNVMYWYQQKSSQAPKLLFHYYDKDFNNEADTPDNFQSRRPNTSFCFLDIRSPGLGDTAMYLCATGSGGFSGNTIYFGEGSWLTVV.

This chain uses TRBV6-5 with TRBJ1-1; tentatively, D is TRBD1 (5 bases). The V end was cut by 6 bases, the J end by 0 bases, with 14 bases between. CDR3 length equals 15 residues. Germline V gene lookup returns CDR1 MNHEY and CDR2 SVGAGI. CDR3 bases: TGTGCCAGCAGCTCGACAGTAAACATGAACACTGAAGCTTTCTTT. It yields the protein CASSSTVNMNTEAFF.

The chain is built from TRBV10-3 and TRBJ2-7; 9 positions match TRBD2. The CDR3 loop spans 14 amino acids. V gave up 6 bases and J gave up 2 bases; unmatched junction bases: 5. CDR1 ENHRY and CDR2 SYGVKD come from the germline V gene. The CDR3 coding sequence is TGTGCCATCAGCCGACTAGCGGCGGCCTACGAGCAGTACTTC. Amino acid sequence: CAISRLAAAYEQYF.

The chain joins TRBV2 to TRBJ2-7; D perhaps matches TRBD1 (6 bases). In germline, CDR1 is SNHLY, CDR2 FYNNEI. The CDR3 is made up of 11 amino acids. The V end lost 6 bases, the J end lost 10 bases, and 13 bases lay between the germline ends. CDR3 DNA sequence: TGTGCCAGCAGGTGGGAACAGGGTCAGTACTTC. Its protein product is CASRWEQGQYF.

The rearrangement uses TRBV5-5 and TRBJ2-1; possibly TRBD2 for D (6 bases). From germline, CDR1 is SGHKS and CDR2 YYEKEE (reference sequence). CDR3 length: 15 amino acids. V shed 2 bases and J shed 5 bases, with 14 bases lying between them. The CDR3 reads CASSFGTGSHNEQFF. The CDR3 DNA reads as TGTGCCAGCAGCTTTGGGACTGGTAGCCACAATGAGCAGTTCTTC. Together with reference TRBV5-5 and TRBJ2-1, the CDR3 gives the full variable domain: DAGVTQSPTHLIKTRGQQVTLRCSPISGHKSVSWYQQVLGQGPQFIFQYYEKEERGRGNFPDRFSARQFPNYSSELNVNALLLGDSALYLCASSFGTGSHNEQFFGPGTRLTVL.

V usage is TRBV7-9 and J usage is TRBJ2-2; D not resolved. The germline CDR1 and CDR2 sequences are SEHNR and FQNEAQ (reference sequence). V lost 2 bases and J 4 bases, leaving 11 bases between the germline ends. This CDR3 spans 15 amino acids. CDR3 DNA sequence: TGTGCCAGCAGCTTAAAGGCTACTTTCACCGGGGAGCTGTTTTTT. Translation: CASSLKATFTGELFF. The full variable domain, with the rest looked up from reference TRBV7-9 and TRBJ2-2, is DTGVSQNPRHKITKRGQNVTFRCDPISEHNRLYWYRQTLGQGPEFLTYFQNEAQLEKSRLLSDRFSAERPKGSFSTLEIQRTEQGDSAMYLCASSLKATFTGELFFGEGSRLTVL.

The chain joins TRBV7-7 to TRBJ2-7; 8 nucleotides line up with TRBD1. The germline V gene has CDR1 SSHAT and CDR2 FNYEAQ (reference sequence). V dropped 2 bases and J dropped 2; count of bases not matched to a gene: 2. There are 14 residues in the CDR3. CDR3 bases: TGTGCCAGCAGCTTATCGACAGGGGCCTACGAGCAGTACTTC. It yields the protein CASSLSTGAYEQYF. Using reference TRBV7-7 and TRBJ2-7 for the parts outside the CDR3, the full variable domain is GAGVSQSPRYKVTKRGQDVTLRCDPISSHATLYWYQQALGQGPEFLTYFNYEAQPDKSGLPSDRFSAERPEGSISTLTIQRTEQRDSAMYRCASSLSTGAYEQYFGPGTRLTVT.

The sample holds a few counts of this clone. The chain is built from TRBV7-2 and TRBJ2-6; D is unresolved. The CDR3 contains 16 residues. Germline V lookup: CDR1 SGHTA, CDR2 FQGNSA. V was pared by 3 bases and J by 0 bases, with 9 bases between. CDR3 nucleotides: TGTGCCAGCAGCTTTCAGGCCATCTCTGGGGCCAACGTCCTGACTTTC. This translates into CASSFQAISGANVLTF. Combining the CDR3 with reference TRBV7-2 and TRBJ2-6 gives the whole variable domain GAGVSQSPSNKVTEKGKDVELRCDPISGHTALYWYRQSLGQGLEFLIYFQGNSAPDKSGLPSDRFSAERTGGSVSTLTIQRTQQEDSAVYLCASSFQAISGANVLTFGAGSRLTVL.

The CDR3 nucleotides are TGTGCCAGCAGCCAAGGAGAGGGGGTACACTATGGCTACACCTTC. Translated: CASSQGEGVHYGYTF. The chain is built from TRBV14 and TRBJ1-2, with a weak D call TRBD1 (6 bases). Germline CDR1 and CDR2: SGHDN and FVKESK. This CDR3 spans 15 amino acids. The V end was cut by 1 base, the J end by 3 bases, with 12 bases between.

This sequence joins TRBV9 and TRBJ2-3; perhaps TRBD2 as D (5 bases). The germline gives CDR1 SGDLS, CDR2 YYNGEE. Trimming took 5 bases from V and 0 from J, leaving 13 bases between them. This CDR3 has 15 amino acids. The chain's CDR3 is CASRRFGGSTDTQYF. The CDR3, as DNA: TGTGCCAGCAGAAGGTTCGGCGGGAGCACAGATACGCAGTATTTT.

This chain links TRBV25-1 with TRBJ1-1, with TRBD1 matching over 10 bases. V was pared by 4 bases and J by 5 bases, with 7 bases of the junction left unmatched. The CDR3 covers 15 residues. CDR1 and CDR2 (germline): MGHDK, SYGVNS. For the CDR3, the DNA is TGTGCCAGCAGTGTGCAGGGACAGGGGCGAACTGAAGCTTTCTTT. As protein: CASSVQGQGRTEAFF.

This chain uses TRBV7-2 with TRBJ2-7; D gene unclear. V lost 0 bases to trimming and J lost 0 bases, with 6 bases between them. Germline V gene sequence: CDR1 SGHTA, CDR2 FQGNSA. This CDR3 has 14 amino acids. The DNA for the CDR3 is TGTGCCAGCAGCTTAGCGGGCCTCTCCTACGAGCAGTACTTC. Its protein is CASSLAGLSYEQYF. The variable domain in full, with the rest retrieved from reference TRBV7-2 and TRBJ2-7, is GAGVSQSPSNKVTEKGKDVELRCDPISGHTALYWYRQSLGQGLEFLIYFQGNSAPDKSGLPSDRFSAERTGGSVSTLTIQRTQQEDSAVYLCASSLAGLSYEQYFGPGTRLTVT.